These 28 T cell receptor beta chains originate from one sample sequenced in a study of cytomegalovirus exposure and HLA in healthy donors. The PCR ran on 60 Vbeta and 13 Jbeta primers. The protocol was immunoSEQ multiplex PCR, while the TCRdb copy is restricted to in-frame clones and leaves out a portion. The repertoire holds over 150,000 clones, approximately 70% seen once, with 5.4% in the top ten. Input material: PBMCs. The receptors shown here come from a woman between 18 and 29 years old in good health and CMV-seropositive.

The rearrangement links TRBV5-4 to TRBJ2-3; tentatively, D is TRBD2 (6 bases). V lost 6 bases and J 1 base, leaving 9 bases between the germline ends. The CDR3 has 13 residues. Germline V gene data show CDR1 as SGHNT and CDR2 as YYREEE (reference sequence). The CDR3 DNA follows: TGTGCCAGCACGGGGGATGGCACAGATACGCAGTATTTT. Protein sequence: CASTGDGTDTQYF.

The genes are TRBV28 and TRBJ1-4; D perhaps matches TRBD1 (6 bases). Trimming stripped 3 bases from V and 7 bases from J, with 15 bases between. The CDR3 runs to 15 residues. Germline V gene sequence: CDR1 MDHEN, CDR2 SYDVKM. CDR3 coding DNA: TGTGCCAGCAGTTTCCGCCGGACAGATGGTGAAAAACTGTTTTTT. It translates to CASSFRRTDGEKLFF. Full variable domain (rest looked up from reference TRBV28 and TRBJ1-4): DVKVTQSSRYLVKRTGEKVFLECVQDMDHENMFWYRQDPGLGLRLIYFSYDVKMKEKGDIPEGYSVSREKKERFSLILESASTNQTSMYLCASSFRRTDGEKLFFGSGTQLSVL.

V gene TRBV13 combines with J gene TRBJ2-5, with TRBD1 identical over 9 bases. TRBJ2-7 explains the end of the DNA better; the J call may be wrong. Germline CDR1 reads PRHDT; CDR2 reads FYEKMQ (reference sequence). The CDR3 loop spans 17 amino acids. CDR3 sequence (DNA): TGTGCCAGCAGCTTAGCCCTACTCCGGGACAGGGCCCACGAGCAGTACTTC. The encoded protein is CASSLALLRDRAHEQYF.

The chain carries TRBV5-1 and TRBJ1-1; D perhaps matches TRBD1 (6 bases). The CDR3 runs to 15 residues. The germline V and J ends were trimmed by 0 bases and 4 bases, with 13 bases remaining between them. Germline V lookup: CDR1 SGHRS, CDR2 YFSETQ. The DNA for the CDR3 is TGCGCCAGCAGCTTGGGACAGGTCGGAGCCACTGAAGCTTTCTTT. This encodes CASSLGQVGATEAFF.

This chain links TRBV11-2 with TRBJ1-1; TRBD1 agrees at 10 bases. The germline V gene has CDR1 SGHAT and CDR2 FQNNGV. This CDR3 contains 13 residues. V dropped 9 bases and J dropped 4; count of bases not matched to a gene: 5. The CDR3 DNA reads as TGTGCCAGTTGGACAGGGGGTTTCACTGAAGCTTTCTTT. Translation: CASWTGGFTEAFF.

The gene calls are TRBV7-9 and TRBJ1-5; D unresolved. Trimming removed 1 base from V and 0 bases from J, with 10 bases in between. The germline V gene encodes CDR1 SEHNR and CDR2 FQNEAQ (reference sequence). This CDR3 is built from 16 residues. CDR3 nucleotides: TGTGCCAGCAGCTTAGGCCAAGCGGTTAGCAATCAGCCCCAGCATTTT. This codes for CASSLGQAVSNQPQHF. Based on the CDR3 plus reference TRBV7-9 and TRBJ1-5, the full variable domain is DTGVSQNPRHKITKRGQNVTFRCDPISEHNRLYWYRQTLGQGPEFLTYFQNEAQLEKSRLLSDRFSAERPKGSFSTLEIQRTEQGDSAMYLCASSLGQAVSNQPQHFGDGTRLSIL.

This clone was seen more than once but under ten times. This chain uses TRBV7-9 with TRBJ1-3; 8 positions match TRBD1. Germline-derived CDR1 and CDR2 are SEHNR and FQNEAQ (reference sequence). V gave up 4 bases and J gave up 7 bases; unmatched junction bases: 3. This CDR3 contains 13 residues. The CDR3 here is CASSSTGANTIYF. CDR3 DNA: TGTGCCAGCAGCTCGACAGGGGCGAACACCATATATTTT.

The chain uses TRBV5-5 and TRBJ2-2; weak D call: TRBD2 (6 bases). The CDR3 extends over 13 amino acids. The V gene's germline CDR1 is SGHKS and CDR2 YYEKEE (reference sequence). Trimming stripped 5 bases from V and 6 bases from J, with 11 bases between. CDR3 region: CASRRDLSGELFF. The CDR3 region has the DNA TGTGCCAGCAGACGGGACTTATCCGGGGAGCTGTTTTTT.

This chain links TRBV30 with TRBJ2-5; D may be TRBD1 (5 bases). The CDR3 is 16 amino acids. V lost 0 bases to trimming and J lost 2 bases, with 16 bases between them. Germline assignment: CDR1 GTSNPN and CDR2 SVGIG (reference sequence). The CDR3: CAWSVWGTGQQETQYF. CDR3 nucleotide sequence: TGTGCCTGGAGTGTCTGGGGAACAGGACAACAAGAGACCCAGTACTTC.

This chain uses TRBV7-2 with TRBJ2-2; D unresolved. The CDR3 loop spans 15 amino acids. CDR1 SGHTA and CDR2 FQGNSA come from the germline V gene. Trimming left V 2 bases short and J 7 bases short, with 14 bases between. The CDR3, as DNA: TGTGCCAGCAGCTTATCTTACGGTTTGGTCGGGGAGCTGTTTTTT. Encoded protein: CASSLSYGLVGELFF. Using reference TRBV7-2 and TRBJ2-2 for the parts outside the CDR3, the full variable domain is GAGVSQSPSNKVTEKGKDVELRCDPISGHTALYWYRQSLGQGLEFLIYFQGNSAPDKSGLPSDRFSAERTGGSVSTLTIQRTQQEDSAVYLCASSLSYGLVGELFFGEGSRLTVL.

The V and J genes are TRBV7-3 and TRBJ2-2, with D possibly being TRBD2 (5 bases). The germline V gene has CDR1 SGHTA and CDR2 FQGTGA. There are 15 residues in the CDR3. Trimming removed 5 bases at V and 6 bases at J, with 16 bases between. The CDR3 DNA reads TGTGCCAGCAGCCCAGACCGGGCTAGCTCCGGGGAGCTGTTTTTT. This encodes CASSPDRASSGELFF.

The chain is built from TRBV6-1 and TRBJ1-2, with D maybe TRBD1 (6 bases). The CDR3 has 15 amino acids. Germline V gene data show CDR1 as MNHNS and CDR2 as SASEGT. The V end lost 7 bases, the J end lost 6 bases, and 21 bases lay between the germline ends. The CDR3 protein is CASTRGSLGFDGYTF. CDR3 nucleotides: TGTGCCAGCACAAGGGGGTCCCTGGGCTTTGATGGCTACACCTTC.

This sequence joins TRBV30 and TRBJ1-2, with D possibly matching TRBD1 (5 bases). CDR1 and CDR2 (germline): GTSNPN, SVGIG (reference sequence). V dropped 1 base and J dropped 4 bases, with 13 bases sitting between them. This CDR3 has 14 amino acids. The CDR3 sequence is CAWSGGVRSYGYTF. The CDR3 coding sequence is TGTGCCTGGAGTGGGGGGGTGAGGTCCTATGGCTACACCTTC.

This clone appeared a few times. The V gene is TRBV10-3, the J gene TRBJ2-6; tentative D call: TRBD1 (5 bases). Germline values: CDR1 ENHRY, CDR2 SYGVKD. V dropped 0 bases and J dropped 4 bases, with 10 bases sitting between them. The CDR3 has 16 amino acids. The CDR3 loop reads CAISESQGRGANVLTF. The CDR3 DNA reads TGTGCCATCAGTGAGTCCCAGGGAAGAGGGGCCAACGTCCTGACTTTC.

V and J are TRBV2 and TRBJ2-5; 9 bases align to TRBD1. Unmatched junction bases numbered 7, after V lost 7 bases and J lost 1 base. CDR3 length: 15 amino acids. Per germline, CDR1 SNHLY and CDR2 FYNNEI. DNA of the CDR3: TGTGCCAGCACCTCCGGGACAGGGCTCCAAGAGACCCAGTACTTC. This encodes CASTSGTGLQETQYF.

The chain links TRBV5-1 to TRBJ1-2, with 9 bases identical to TRBD1. Germline CDR1 and CDR2: SGHRS and YFSETQ. J gave up 3 bases and V 5 bases, and 8 bases lay outside the gene matches. CDR3 length: 15 amino acids. This CDR3 is CASSRPGQGYYGYTF. CDR3 nucleotide sequence: TGCGCCAGCAGTCGACCGGGACAGGGTTACTATGGCTACACCTTC.

J is TRBJ2-7 and V is TRBV27; 8 bases agree with TRBD1. The CDR3 has 15 residues. The V gene end was trimmed by 3 bases and the J gene end by 4 bases; junction bases not matched to a gene: 8. CDR1 is MNHEY and CDR2 is SMNVEV in the germline V gene (reference sequence). The CDR3, as DNA: TGTGCCAGCAGTTTGACAGGGGAGGTGGGGTACGAGCAGTACTTC. This translates into CASSLTGEVGYEQYF.

The CDR3 protein is CASSPWEGQIYEQYF. CDR3 sequence (DNA): TGTGCCAGCAGCCCCTGGGAAGGACAGATCTACGAGCAGTACTTC. The chain combines TRBV5-6 with TRBJ2-5, with TRBD1 as a possible D gene (6 bases). The J call may be in error: the DNA end matches TRBJ2-7 better. The CDR3 has 15 amino acids. CDR1 is SGHDT, CDR2 YYEEEE, per germline.

The rearrangement joins TRBV7-2 to TRBJ2-3; tentative D call: TRBD2 (6 bases). CDR3 length equals 15 residues. Between the trimmed V and J ends, which lost 4 bases and 8 bases, there was a span of 19 bases. Germline lookup yields CDR1 SGHTA and CDR2 FQGNSA. Here the CDR3 reads CASSSSQGQGLTQYF. CDR3 sequence (DNA): TGTGCCAGCAGCTCAAGTCAAGGTCAGGGACTTACGCAGTATTTT.

The V gene is TRBV29-1, the J gene TRBJ2-7; 7 bases fit TRBD1. The trim removed 7 bases at V and 4 bases at J, leaving 7 bases unmatched. The CDR3 has 12 residues. From germline, CDR1 is SQVTM and CDR2 ANQGSEA. The CDR3 spells CSGRDSTYEQYF. CDR3 in DNA: TGCAGCGGAAGGGACAGTACATACGAGCAGTACTTC.

This clone was detected once. The CDR3: CASSFAPDSQYSNQPQHF. Written as DNA, the CDR3 is TGCGCCAGCAGCTTCGCGCCGGACAGCCAGTATAGCAATCAGCCCCAGCATTTT. The chain is built from TRBV5-1 and TRBJ1-5; D is possibly TRBD1 (6 bases). The CDR3 sequence is 18 residues long. Germline lookup yields CDR1 SGHRS and CDR2 YFSETQ. Between the trimmed V and J ends, which lost 2 bases and 0 bases, there was a span of 18 bases. Filled out from reference TRBV5-1 and TRBJ1-5, the complete variable domain reads KAGVTQTPRYLIKTRGQQVTLSCSPISGHRSVSWYQQTPGQGLQFLFEYFSETQRNKGNFPGRFSGRQFSNSRSEMNVSTLELGDSALYLCASSFAPDSQYSNQPQHFGDGTRLSIL.

In DNA, the CDR3 is TGTGCCAGCTCACCAACAACAGGGGATGGCTACACCTTC. Translated: CASSPTTGDGYTF. The chain employs TRBV18 and TRBJ1-2; 7 nucleotides line up with TRBD1. The CDR3 extends over 13 amino acids. V was clipped by 2 bases and J by 6 bases; unmatched bases: 3. The germline V gene has CDR1 KGHSH and CDR2 LQKENI.

Regarding this clone: Germline is not matched at one junction end, which may reflect a read error. V is TRBV7-9 and J is TRBJ1-5; tentative D call: TRBD1 (6 bases). Germline CDR1 is SEHNR and CDR2 is FQNEAQ (reference sequence). The CDR3 sequence is 14 residues long. CDR3 DNA sequence: TGTTCCAGCAGCCCCGGGGAAGGGGGTCAGCCCCAGCATTTT. It codes for CSSSPGEGGQPQHF.

The DNA for the CDR3 is TGTGCCAGCAGCCCCGGACAGGACACTGAAGCTTTCTTT. Amino acids: CASSPGQDTEAFF. The chain combines TRBV7-9 with TRBJ1-1, with TRBD1 matching 7 bases. Trimming at V came to 5 bases and at J to 3 bases, leaving 3 bases not matched to a gene. The CDR3 is 13 amino acids. Germline loops: CDR1 SEHNR, CDR2 FQNEAQ (reference sequence).

V gene TRBV18 combines with J gene TRBJ1-2; D is unresolved. CDR1 and CDR2 (germline): KGHSH, LQKENI. Trimming left V 2 bases short and J 2 bases short, with 9 bases between. This CDR3 is built from 14 residues. The DNA for the CDR3 is TGTGCCAGCTCACCAAGTGCAGAAAACTATGGCTACACCTTC. It is translated as CASSPSAENYGYTF.

The rearrangement uses TRBV5-1 and TRBJ2-2; TRBD1 agrees at 9 bases. Trimming at V came to 4 bases and at J to 4 bases, leaving 8 bases not matched to a gene. The germline gives CDR1 SGHRS, CDR2 YFSETQ. CDR3 length: 16 residues. CDR3 DNA: TGCGCCAGCAGCGCCGGACAGGGGCATTCCACCGGGGAGCTGTTTTTT. Its translation: CASSAGQGHSTGELFF.

This chain joins TRBV6-5 and TRBJ1-2; 12 bases agree with TRBD1. CDR3 length: 12 amino acids. The germline gives CDR1 MNHEY, CDR2 SVGAGI. Trimming at V came to 10 bases and at J to 7 bases, leaving 4 bases not matched to a gene. CDR3 in amino acids: CATGQGAGGYTF. The DNA of the CDR3 is TGTGCCACGGGACAGGGGGCTGGTGGCTACACCTTC.

This clone was seen once. The chain links TRBV9 to TRBJ2-5; tentatively, D is TRBD2 (7 bases). The better agreement between TRBJ2-7 and the DNA end casts doubt on the J call. Looked up from germline, CDR1 is SGDLS and CDR2 is YYNGEE. The CDR3 contains 13 residues. This chain's CDR3 is CASSPRGGLEQYF. The CDR3 bases are TGTGCCAGCAGCCCTAGGGGGGGCCTCGAGCAGTACTTC.